This T cell receptor (beta chain) comes out of a study of Ad26.COV2.S vaccination and SARS-CoV-2 variants. In the study overall: Donor had been placed in the Ad26.COV2.S arm of the COV1001 trial.

Assay used: immunoSEQ multiplex PCR; TCRdb lists only in-frame clones, some missing. The sample lists around 300,000 clones, 75% to 90% occurring once. The treatment denotes: about 20 received Ad26.COV2.S at low or high dose, single or two shots; 5 received placebo; per-sample allocation not given. Sampling was done on day 63 after the first vaccine or placebo injection. An Ad26 vector expressing Wuhan-strain SARS-CoV-2 spike served as the vaccine. Details on this clone: What it recognizes is unknown.

Study-level points and caveats: Recipients given vaccine exceeded placebo recipients in spike-specific TCR breadth. Vaccine recipients and placebo recipients showed similar non-spike TCR breadth.

Here the sequenced sample was peripheral blood, taken in a trial of Ad26.COV2.S vaccine versus placebo. This TCR was sampled from a person aged 18-60 years who received the Ad26.COV2.S COVID-19 vaccine or a placebo.

This CDR3 reads CASSLEVTNTEAFF. CDR3 sequence (DNA): TGCGCCAGCAGCTTGGAGGTGACGAACACTGAAGCTTTCTTT. The chain employs TRBV5-1 and TRBJ1-1; the D is unclear. This CDR3 has 14 residues. V was cut by 0 bases and J by 1 base, with 7 bases left in between. Germline V gives CDR1 SGHRS, CDR2 YFSETQ.